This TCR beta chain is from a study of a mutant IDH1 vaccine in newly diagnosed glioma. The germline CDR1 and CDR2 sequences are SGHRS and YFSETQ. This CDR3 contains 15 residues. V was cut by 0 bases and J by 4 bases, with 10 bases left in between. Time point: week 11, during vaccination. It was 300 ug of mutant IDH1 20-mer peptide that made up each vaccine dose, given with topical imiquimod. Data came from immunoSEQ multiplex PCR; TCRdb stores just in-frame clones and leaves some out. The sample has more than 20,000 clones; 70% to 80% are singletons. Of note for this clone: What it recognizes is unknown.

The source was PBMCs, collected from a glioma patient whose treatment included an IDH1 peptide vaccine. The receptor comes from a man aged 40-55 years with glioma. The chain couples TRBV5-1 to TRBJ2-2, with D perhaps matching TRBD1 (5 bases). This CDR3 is CASSLGARGTGELFF. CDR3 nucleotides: TGCGCCAGCAGCTTGGGGGCTAGGGGCACCGGGGAGCTGTTTTTT.